The 14 T cell receptor beta chains given below trace back to one sample, sequenced in a study of OX40 agonist ivuxolimab in advanced cancers. Assay: immunoSEQ multiplex PCR; the TCRdb copy retains only in-frame clones and omits some. The repertoire has 20,000 to 25,000 clones, around nine tenths of them found once; the top ten carry 20% to 30%. The material was CD4+ or CD8+ T cells sorted from blood, obtained in a trial of the OX40 agonist ivuxolimab. All receptors come from an adult with an advanced solid tumor such as melanoma, head and neck, liver or kidney cancer.

The chain combines TRBV4-1 with TRBJ2-1; 8 bases map to TRBD2. CDR1 and CDR2 (germline): MGHRA, YSYEKL. The CDR3 is made up of 15 amino acids. V shed 1 base and J 5 bases; nucleotides not matched to a gene: 4. In DNA, the CDR3 is TGCGCCAGCAGCCAAGCGCTTAGCGGGGACAATGAGCAGTTCTTC. Protein sequence: CASSQALSGDNEQFF.

The chain is built from TRBV7-9 and TRBJ1-5; possible D gene TRBD1, 6 bases. Per germline, CDR1 SEHNR and CDR2 FQNEAQ (reference sequence). V lost 6 bases, J lost 5 bases, and 11 bases lay in between. CDR3 length equals 13 residues. As DNA, the CDR3 is TGTGCCAGCAGGGGGGCCTTGGATCAGCCCCAGCATTTT. This encodes CASRGALDQPQHF.

V usage is TRBV29-1 and J usage is TRBJ2-2, with D possibly TRBD2 on 6 matching bases. CDR1 SQVTM and CDR2 ANQGSEA come from the germline V gene. Trimming removed 3 bases from V and 0 bases from J, with 8 bases in between. CDR3 length equals 14 residues. The CDR3 sequence: CSVEEGSNTGELFF. In nucleotides, the CDR3 is TGCAGCGTTGAGGAGGGGTCGAACACCGGGGAGCTGTTTTTT.

This rearrangement joins TRBV14 to TRBJ2-5; no reliable D call. Trimming removed 0 bases at V and 0 bases at J, with 11 bases between. The CDR3 runs to 16 residues. The germline V gene encodes CDR1 SGHDN and CDR2 FVKESK. In nucleotides, the CDR3 is TGTGCCAGCAGCCAAGATTTCGGACCATACCAAGAGACCCAGTACTTC. Residues: CASSQDFGPYQETQYF.

The chain has TRBV7-9 and TRBJ2-1; 8 nucleotides line up with TRBD1. The CDR3 is 15 amino acids. Germline V CDR1 and CDR2: SEHNR, FQNEAQ (reference sequence). Trimming cost V 1 base and J 6 bases; bases outside gene matches: 5. The CDR3 sequence is CASSLGTGFSNEQFF. CDR3 nucleotide sequence: TGTGCCAGCAGCTTAGGGACAGGGTTTTCCAATGAGCAGTTCTTC.

The V gene is TRBV27, the J gene TRBJ1-1; D remains unclear. The germline CDR1 and CDR2 sequences are MNHEY and SMNVEV (reference sequence). This CDR3 is 11 amino acids long. The germline V and J ends were trimmed by 3 bases and 11 bases, with 10 bases remaining between them. The CDR3 region is CASSLGDAAFF. Here the CDR3 DNA reads TGTGCCAGCAGTTTGGGTGATGCGGCTTTCTTT.

The chain couples TRBV6-6 to TRBJ1-6; a possible D gene is TRBD1 (5 bases). Germline V CDR1 and CDR2: MNHNY, SVGAGI (reference sequence). Trimming left V 7 bases short and J 6 bases short, with 10 bases between. The CDR3 loop spans 13 amino acids. The CDR3: CASNLQANSPLHF. The CDR3 nucleotides read TGTGCCAGCAATCTACAGGCTAATTCACCCCTCCACTTT.

The chain carries TRBV27 and TRBJ1-4; D is possibly TRBD1 (6 bases). Trimming shortened V by 6 bases and J by 3 bases, and 20 bases separated the two germline ends. The germline CDR1 and CDR2 sequences are MNHEY and SMNVEV (reference sequence). The CDR3 contains 17 residues. CDR3 sequence (DNA): TGTGCCAGCAGACGTAGTGGCACAGGGAATGCTAATGAAAAACTGTTTTTT. Residues: CASRRSGTGNANEKLFF.

The rearrangement uses TRBV6-5 and TRBJ2-3; 8 bases line up with TRBD2. Germline V gene lookup returns CDR1 MNHEY and CDR2 SVGAGI. The CDR3 runs 16 residues. The V segment lost 2 bases and the J segment 1 base; nucleotides outside the gene matches: 5. Here the CDR3 DNA reads TGTGCCAGCAGTTACCGGGGGGGGCTATGCACAGATACGCAGTATTTT. This gives the protein CASSYRGGLCTDTQYF.

The J gene is TRBJ2-5, the V gene TRBV27; D gene uncertain. The V gene's germline CDR1 is MNHEY and CDR2 SMNVEV (reference sequence). The CDR3 contains 13 residues. V was clipped by 5 bases and J by 7 bases, with 14 bases between them. CDR3 residues: CASSPYGSGTQYF. The CDR3 DNA is TGTGCCAGCAGTCCCTATGGCTCGGGGACCCAGTACTTC.

The chain links TRBV18 to TRBJ2-2; D is unresolved. The CDR3 sequence is 14 residues long. The germline gives CDR1 KGHSH, CDR2 LQKENI. V was pared by 5 bases and J by 1 base, with 8 bases between. The DNA for the CDR3 is TGTGCCAGCTCAGCGGACGGGAACACCGGGGAGCTGTTTTTT. Protein sequence: CASSADGNTGELFF. The full variable domain, in which reference TRBV18 and TRBJ2-2 provide the parts outside the CDR3, is NAGVMQNPRHLVRRRGQEARLRCSPMKGHSHVYWYRQLPEEGLKFMVYLQKENIIDESGMPKERFSAEFPKEGPSILRIQQVVRGDSAAYFCASSADGNTGELFFGEGSRLTVL.

This chain connects TRBV6-1 to TRBJ2-7, with TRBD2 matching over 10 bases. The germline gives CDR1 MNHNS, CDR2 SASEGT. J lost 5 bases, V lost 3 bases, and 7 bases had no gene match. The CDR3 spans 15 residues. The chain's CDR3 is CASSEVSGGPDEQYF. As DNA, the CDR3 is TGTGCCAGCAGTGAGGTTAGCGGGGGGCCCGACGAGCAGTACTTC.

The J gene is TRBJ2-1, the V gene TRBV7-8; weak D call: TRBD2 (7 bases). The length of the CDR3 is 15 residues. Germline values: CDR1 SGHVS, CDR2 FQNEAQ. The V and J ends lost 1 base and 7 bases respectively, with 14 bases between them. CDR3 bases: TGTGCCAGCAGCTTAGAGAGGGGGAGGGTTAATGAGCAGTTCTTC. The encoded protein is CASSLERGRVNEQFF.

The J gene is TRBJ2-2, the V gene TRBV9; D gene unclear. Per the germline V gene, CDR1 is SGDLS and CDR2 is YYNGEE. The CDR3 consists of 14 residues. V lost 3 bases, J lost 0 bases, and 6 bases lay in between. Written as DNA, the CDR3 is TGTGCCAGCAGCGGAGCTCCGAACACCGGGGAGCTGTTTTTT. This codes for CASSGAPNTGELFF.